Listed here are 5 T cell receptor beta chains from one sample, sequenced in a study of OX40 agonist ivuxolimab in advanced cancers. The table came from immunoSEQ multiplex PCR; TCRdb's copy has only in-frame clones and leaves some out. This table holds some 60,000 clones, more than 70% found once. The source material was CD4+ or CD8+ T cells sorted from blood, sampled in a trial of the OX40 agonist ivuxolimab. The receptors were gathered from an adult with an advanced solid tumor such as melanoma, head and neck, liver or kidney cancer.

This chain joins TRBV7-9 and TRBJ1-2; D not certain. Per germline, CDR1 SEHNR and CDR2 FQNEAQ (reference sequence). The CDR3 is made up of 13 amino acids. V was shortened by 4 bases and J by 8 bases, with 14 bases between the two germline ends. CDR3 region: CASSSDGLGGYTF. The CDR3, as DNA: TGTGCCAGCAGCTCGGACGGACTCGGGGGCTACACCTTC.

V and J are TRBV11-2 and TRBJ2-5; D uncertain. V lost 5 bases to trimming and J lost 0 bases, with 7 bases between them. Germline CDR1 and CDR2: SGHAT and FQNNGV. This CDR3 region has 13 residues. CDR3 residues: CASSDTHQETQYF. CDR3 nucleotide sequence: TGTGCCAGCAGCGATACACACCAAGAGACCCAGTACTTC.

On this clone: The junction and the germline gene differ at one end; a read error may be behind it. V is TRBV7-9 and J is TRBJ1-3, with a tentative D call TRBD1 (5 bases). Germline CDR1 and CDR2: SEHNR and FQNEAQ (reference sequence). CDR3 length equals 13 residues. The CDR3 DNA sequence: TGTGCCAGCAGCTTTCTGTGGGACGATGATAGTTCTTTT. Amino acids: CASSFLWDDDSSF.

This chain uses TRBV9 with TRBJ1-2; TRBD1 is a possible D gene (5 bases). CDR1 SGDLS and CDR2 YYNGEE come from the germline V gene. The CDR3 spans 14 residues. V dropped 0 bases and J dropped 2 bases, with 8 bases sitting between them. The CDR3 DNA reads as TGTGCCAGCAGCGTAGGGGCAGGGAACTATGGCTACACCTTC. This translates into CASSVGAGNYGYTF. Using reference TRBV9 and TRBJ1-2 for the parts outside the CDR3, the full variable domain is DSGVTQTPKHLITATGQRVTLRCSPRSGDLSVYWYQQSLDQGLQFLIQYYNGEERAKGNILERFSAQQFPDLHSELNLSSLELGDSALYFCASSVGAGNYGYTFGSGTRLTVV.

The chain links TRBV5-1 to TRBJ2-7; D is ambiguous. The germline gives CDR1 SGHRS, CDR2 YFSETQ. Deletions cut 0 bases from V and 5 bases from J, with 15 bases between. The length of the CDR3 is 15 residues. The CDR3 loop is CASSLGFVNNHEQYF. The CDR3 DNA reads as TGCGCCAGCAGCTTGGGCTTCGTTAATAACCACGAGCAGTACTTC.